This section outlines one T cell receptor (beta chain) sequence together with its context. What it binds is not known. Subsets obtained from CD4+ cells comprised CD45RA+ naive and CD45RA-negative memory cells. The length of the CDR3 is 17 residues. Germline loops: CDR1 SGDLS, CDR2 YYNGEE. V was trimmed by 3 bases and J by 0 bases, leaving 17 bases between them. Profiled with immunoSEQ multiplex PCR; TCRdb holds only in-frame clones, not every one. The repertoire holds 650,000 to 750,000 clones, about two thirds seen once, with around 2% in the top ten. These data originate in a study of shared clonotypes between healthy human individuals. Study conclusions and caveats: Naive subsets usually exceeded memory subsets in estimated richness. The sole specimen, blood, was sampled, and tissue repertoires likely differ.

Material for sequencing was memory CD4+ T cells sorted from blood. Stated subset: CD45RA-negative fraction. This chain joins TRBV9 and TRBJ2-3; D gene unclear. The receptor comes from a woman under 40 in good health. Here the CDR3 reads CASSAQLTGPSTDTQYF. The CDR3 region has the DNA TGTGCCAGCAGCGCCCAGCTTACGGGCCCTAGCACAGATACGCAGTATTTT.